The 32 T cell receptor beta chains presented below share a single source sample, sequenced in a study of blood T cell repertoires in COVID-19. Measured with immunoSEQ multiplex PCR; TCRdb has only the in-frame clones, and not every one. The profile shows over 110,000 clones, about 87% of them singletons. The sequenced sample was peripheral blood. All receptors come from a woman aged 45 to 65 with acute or convalescent COVID-19.

V usage is TRBV28 and J usage is TRBJ2-5; 11 bases match TRBD1. The CDR3 loop spans 14 amino acids. V was clipped by 4 bases and J by 5 bases; unmatched bases: 3. Per germline, CDR1 MDHEN and CDR2 SYDVKM. Here the CDR3 reads CASSSDRGLETQYF. As DNA, the CDR3 is TGTGCCAGCAGTTCGGACAGGGGGCTGGAGACCCAGTACTTC.

This clone was seen only a few times. The rearrangement links TRBV18 to TRBJ2-5, with 7 bases aligning to TRBD2. This CDR3 comprises 15 residues. Germline V lookup: CDR1 KGHSH, CDR2 LQKENI. Germline trimming cut 2 bases from V and 5 bases from J; bases unmatched to any gene: 8. CDR3 amino acids: CASSPYPGGTETQYF. The CDR3 DNA sequence: TGTGCCAGCTCACCATATCCGGGGGGAACCGAGACCCAGTACTTC.

The rearrangement links TRBV18 to TRBJ1-2, with TRBD1 identical over 9 bases. Germline V gene lookup returns CDR1 KGHSH and CDR2 LQKENI. V dropped 6 bases and J dropped 8; count of bases not matched to a gene: 1. This CDR3 comprises 11 residues. DNA for the CDR3: TGTGCCAGCTCCACAGGGGGCGGCTACACCTTC. This encodes CASSTGGGYTF.

The genes are TRBV6-5 and TRBJ2-7; TRBD2 agrees at 7 bases. V shed 6 bases, J shed 6 bases, and the junction held 11 bases outside the gene matches. Germline V gene data show CDR1 as MNHEY and CDR2 as SVGAGI. The CDR3 runs to 14 residues. Written as DNA, the CDR3 is TGTGCCAGCAGCCTCTCGCGGACTAGGGTCGAGCAGTACTTC. Encoded protein: CASSLSRTRVEQYF.

As regards this clone: Other DNA sequences in this specimen translate into the identical CDR3. V and J are TRBV6-5 and TRBJ1-1; D possibly corresponds to TRBD1 (6 bases). CDR1 is MNHEY, CDR2 SVGAGI, per germline. This CDR3 spans 15 amino acids. Trimming shortened V by 0 bases and J by 0 bases, and 8 bases separated the two germline ends. CDR3 in DNA: TGTGCCAGCAGTTACTCAACAGGGATGAACACTGAAGCTTTCTTT. This encodes CASSYSTGMNTEAFF.

This clone was counted at least ten times. V and J are TRBV7-3 and TRBJ1-5; 7 positions match TRBD1. The germline V gene encodes CDR1 SGHTA and CDR2 FQGTGA. This CDR3 comprises 14 residues. Unmatched junction bases numbered 6, after V lost 5 bases and J lost 5 bases. CDR3 loop: CASSLRGADQPQHF. The CDR3 region has the DNA TGTGCCAGCAGCCTCAGGGGGGCGGATCAGCCCCAGCATTTT.

The V call is TRBV5-4, the J call TRBJ2-7; possibly TRBD2 for D (6 bases). CDR1 is SGHNT and CDR2 is YYREEE in the germline V gene (reference sequence). Trimming took off 5 bases at V and 3 bases at J, with 18 bases between the two ends. The CDR3 covers 15 residues. The CDR3 sequence: CASRPASAHLYEQYF. Written as DNA, the CDR3 is TGTGCCAGCAGACCTGCTAGCGCGCACCTCTACGAGCAGTACTTC.

The V call is TRBV27, the J call TRBJ2-7, with D possibly TRBD1 on 7 matching bases. Germline V gives CDR1 MNHEY, CDR2 SMNVEV (reference sequence). The CDR3 consists of 16 residues. V lost 6 bases, J lost 2 bases, and 20 bases lay in between. CDR3 nucleotide sequence: TGTGCCAGCAGCCGGACTACAGGGGCGTACCCCTACGAGCAGTACTTC. Its translation is CASSRTTGAYPYEQYF.

V gene TRBV7-3 combines with J gene TRBJ2-3; D gene uncertain. Trimming cost V 2 bases and J 4 bases, with 10 bases left between them. The CDR3 is made up of 14 amino acids. Germline CDR1 and CDR2: SGHTA and FQGTGA. Here the CDR3 DNA reads TGTGCCAGCAGCTTAGCAGGTTATTCAGATACGCAGTATTTT. Protein product: CASSLAGYSDTQYF.

The chain joins TRBV6-1 to TRBJ1-5, with D possibly TRBD1 on 6 matching bases. Per germline, CDR1 MNHNS and CDR2 SASEGT. The V and J ends lost 3 bases and 6 bases respectively, with 12 bases between them. This CDR3 has 14 residues. The CDR3 loop reads CASSEGAGVQPQHF. As DNA, the CDR3 is TGTGCCAGCAGTGAGGGGGCAGGGGTTCAGCCCCAGCATTTT.

This chain links TRBV2 with TRBJ2-5; 8 bases are shared with TRBD1. This CDR3 has 13 residues. The germline V gene encodes CDR1 SNHLY and CDR2 FYNNEI. V shed 7 bases, J shed 5 bases, and the junction held 6 bases outside the gene matches. The CDR3 coding sequence is TGTGCCAGCAAGACAGGGGTGCGGGAGACCCAGTACTTC. Its translation is CASKTGVRETQYF.

The V gene is TRBV5-6, the J gene TRBJ2-7; D is possibly TRBD1 (6 bases). Germline-derived CDR1 and CDR2 are SGHDT and YYEEEE. V lost 5 bases to trimming and J lost 4 bases, with 16 bases between them. The CDR3 contains 14 residues. CDR3 in amino acids: CASRQVGQHYEQYF. CDR3 nucleotide sequence: TGTGCCAGCAGACAGGTCGGACAGCATTACGAGCAGTACTTC. Combining the CDR3 with reference TRBV5-6 and TRBJ2-7 gives the whole variable domain DAGVTQSPTHLIKTRGQQVTLRCSPKSGHDTVSWYQQALGQGPQFIFQYYEEEERQRGNFPDRFSGHQFPNYSSELNVNALLLGDSALYLCASRQVGQHYEQYFGPGTRLTVT.

The J gene is TRBJ2-1, the V gene TRBV18, with a possible D match to TRBD2 (6 bases). V lost 0 bases and J 1 base, leaving 7 bases between the germline ends. Per germline, CDR1 KGHSH and CDR2 LQKENI. The CDR3 covers 15 residues. In DNA form, the CDR3 reads TGTGCCAGCTCACCACCGGGAGGTTCCTACAATGAGCAGTTCTTC. As protein: CASSPPGGSYNEQFF. Supplemented by reference TRBV18 and TRBJ2-1, the full variable domain reads NAGVMQNPRHLVRRRGQEARLRCSPMKGHSHVYWYRQLPEEGLKFMVYLQKENIIDESGMPKERFSAEFPKEGPSILRIQQVVRGDSAAYFCASSPPGGSYNEQFFGPGTRLTVL.

As DNA, the CDR3 is TGTGCCAGCAGCTTGAGCAGGCGCACTGAAGCTTTCTTT. This gives the protein CASSLSRRTEAFF. V usage is TRBV5-6 and J usage is TRBJ1-1; no clear D. The V gene lost 1 base and the J gene lost 4 bases, with 8 bases spanning the gap. CDR1 is SGHDT and CDR2 is YYEEEE in the germline V gene. CDR3 length equals 13 residues. Full variable domain (outside the CDR3, taken from reference TRBV5-6 and TRBJ1-1): DAGVTQSPTHLIKTRGQQVTLRCSPKSGHDTVSWYQQALGQGPQFIFQYYEEEERQRGNFPDRFSGHQFPNYSSELNVNALLLGDSALYLCASSLSRRTEAFFGQGTRLTVV.

In its sample, this clone was seen a few times. CDR3 in DNA: TGTGCCAGTAGTACCCCCGGACAGGGGCTGCAGTACTTC. Translation: CASSTPGQGLQYF. This sequence joins TRBV19 and TRBJ2-7, with TRBD1 matching 9 bases. CDR3 length equals 13 residues. CDR1 is LNHDA and CDR2 is SQIVND in the germline V gene (reference sequence). V was pared by 4 bases and J by 9 bases, with 7 bases of the junction left unmatched.

CDR3 region: CASSDGQVYGYTF. CDR3 nucleotide sequence: TGCGCCAGCAGCGATGGACAGGTCTATGGCTACACCTTC. This chain uses TRBV5-1 with TRBJ1-2; 7 positions match TRBD1. J lost 4 bases, V lost 4 bases, and 4 bases had no gene match. CDR1 SGHRS and CDR2 YFSETQ come from the germline V gene. The CDR3 covers 13 residues.

The chain is built from TRBV19 and TRBJ1-1, with D possibly matching TRBD1 (5 bases). Trimming stripped 3 bases from V and 0 bases from J, with 14 bases between. This CDR3 is built from 16 residues. The V gene's germline CDR1 is LNHDA and CDR2 SQIVND (reference sequence). CDR3 nucleotides: TGTGCCAGTAGTATGGGTAGGGGATATATGAACACTGAAGCTTTCTTT. Residues: CASSMGRGYMNTEAFF.

The chain carries TRBV9 and TRBJ2-1, with 10 bases lining up with TRBD2. Germline V lookup: CDR1 SGDLS, CDR2 YYNGEE. The CDR3 consists of 15 residues. With 2 bases clipped from V and 6 bases from J, the junction kept 5 bases outside the gene matches. Written as DNA, the CDR3 is TGTGCCAGCAGCGTTAGCGGGAGGTCGGGCAATGAGCAGTTCTTC. This gives the protein CASSVSGRSGNEQFF.

The chain recombines TRBV5-1 with TRBJ2-3, with D tentatively TRBD2 (6 bases). The CDR3 is made up of 15 amino acids. CDR1 is SGHRS, CDR2 YFSETQ, per germline. V dropped 0 bases and J dropped 0 bases, with 8 bases sitting between them. In nucleotides, the CDR3 is TGCGCCAGCAGCTTGGCGGGGGTTAGCACAGATACGCAGTATTTT. Its protein product is CASSLAGVSTDTQYF.

The genes are TRBV20-1 and TRBJ2-3; 10 nucleotides agree with TRBD2. After removal of 3 bases from V and 6 bases from J, the junction contained 6 bases not matched to a gene. The CDR3 extends over 14 amino acids. Germline V lookup: CDR1 DFQATT, CDR2 SNEGSKA (reference sequence). CDR3 in amino acids: CSASSGRTWDTQYF. As DNA, the CDR3 is TGCAGTGCTAGTAGCGGGAGGACTTGGGATACGCAGTATTTT.

The chain joins TRBV4-1 to TRBJ2-7; possible D gene TRBD2, 6 bases. The CDR3 runs 14 residues. CDR1 MGHRA and CDR2 YSYEKL come from the germline V gene. Trimming removed 1 base at V and 1 base at J, with 8 bases between. CDR3 nucleotides: TGCGCCAGCAGCCAAGGTGGAGGGTCCTACGAGCAGTACTTC. It translates to CASSQGGGSYEQYF.

The rearrangement joins TRBV7-2 to TRBJ2-7; no firm D call. The V gene lost 0 bases and the J gene lost 6 bases, with 12 bases spanning the gap. CDR1 SGHTA and CDR2 FQGNSA come from the germline V gene. The CDR3 is 14 residues long. The CDR3 DNA sequence: TGTGCCAGCAGCTTAGCCTCCACTATACCCGAGCAGTACTTC. This codes for CASSLASTIPEQYF.

The genes are TRBV6-2 or TRBV6-3 and TRBJ2-2; the D gene is possibly TRBD2 (5 bases). V was pared by 2 bases and J by 1 base, with 11 bases between. The V gene's germline CDR1 is MNHEY and CDR2 SVGEGT. The CDR3 is 16 residues long. The CDR3 DNA follows: TGTGCCAGCAGTTACAGCCTAGCTGAGAACACCGGGGAGCTGTTTTTT. Translation: CASSYSLAENTGELFF.

V is TRBV5-1 and J is TRBJ2-3; unclear D gene. V gave up 2 bases and J gave up 2 bases, with 12 bases separating them. Germline V gene data show CDR1 as SGHRS and CDR2 as YFSETQ. The CDR3 sequence is 15 residues long. CDR3 sequence: CASSFLLSNTDTQYF. CDR3 nucleotide sequence: TGCGCCAGCAGCTTTTTGTTATCTAACACAGATACGCAGTATTTT.

The V gene is TRBV3-1 (or the pseudogene TRBV3-2), the J gene TRBJ2-5, with a weak D call TRBD2 (6 bases). Germline CDR1 and CDR2: LGHDT and YNNKEL (reference sequence). V lost 5 bases to trimming and J lost 3 bases, with 22 bases between them. The CDR3 loop spans 17 amino acids. The CDR3 region has the DNA TGTGCCAGCAGCGAGTCTTTTAGCGCTCGGAGGGAAGAGACCCAGTACTTC. It specifies CASSESFSARREETQYF.

The V gene is TRBV6-5, the J gene TRBJ1-5; D unclear. V dropped 0 bases and J dropped 4 bases, with 4 bases sitting between them. This CDR3 has 13 residues. Germline CDR1 is MNHEY and CDR2 is SVGAGI. The CDR3 protein is CASSYSRNQPQHF. The CDR3 bases are TGTGCCAGCAGTTACTCGAGAAATCAGCCCCAGCATTTT.

This rearrangement joins TRBV24-1 to TRBJ1-1, with 7 bases aligning to TRBD1. The V gene end was trimmed by 5 bases and the J gene end by 3 bases; junction bases not matched to a gene: 32. This CDR3 comprises 23 residues. CDR1 is KGHDR, CDR2 SFDVKD, per germline. The CDR3 region has the DNA TGTGCCACCAGTGCCAAATATGTAATCCTCCCCCCTGAGACAGGGCGGGGAGACACTGAAGCTTTCTTT. Protein sequence: CATSAKYVILPPETGRGDTEAFF.

This sequence joins TRBV5-6 and TRBJ1-6; D gene unclear. The CDR3 totals 16 residues. Germline CDR1 is SGHDT and CDR2 is YYEEEE. Trimming stripped 3 bases from V and 0 bases from J, with 10 bases between. The CDR3 protein is CASSSDGSSYNSPLHF. The CDR3 nucleotides are TGTGCCAGCAGCTCGGACGGGAGCTCCTATAATTCACCCCTCCACTTT.

This clone was counted a few times. The chain couples TRBV5-8 to TRBJ2-4; 13 nucleotides align to TRBD2. The J segment lost 4 bases and the V segment lost 5 bases, leaving 9 bases of the junction unmatched. There are 17 residues in the CDR3. The V gene's germline CDR1 is SGHTS and CDR2 YDEGEE. The chain's CDR3 is CASSYTGTSGAKNIQYF. In DNA, the CDR3 is TGTGCCAGCAGTTACACCGGGACTAGCGGGGCAAAAAACATTCAGTACTTC.

This clone has only a few counts. The CDR3 nucleotides read TGTGCCAGCAGTTACTCGGCGGGTGTCTATGGCTACACCTTC. Protein product: CASSYSAGVYGYTF. This chain uses TRBV6-6 with TRBJ1-2; unclear D gene. Trimming pared 0 bases from V and 4 bases from J, leaving 9 bases between. Germline CDR1 reads MNHNY; CDR2 reads SVGAGI (reference sequence). CDR3 size: 14 residues.

The V gene is TRBV3-1 (or the pseudogene TRBV3-2), the J gene TRBJ1-3; no firm D call. Germline CDR1 LGHDT, CDR2 YNNKEL (reference sequence). V was shortened by 10 bases and J by 2 bases, with 9 bases between the two germline ends. This CDR3 contains 12 residues. This CDR3 reads CATWAPGNTIYF. The CDR3 DNA reads as TGTGCCACCTGGGCCCCTGGAAACACCATATATTTT.

The V and J genes are TRBV6-5 and TRBJ2-7; TRBD1 might be the D (6 bases). CDR1 and CDR2 from the germline V gene are MNHEY and SVGAGI. The CDR3 extends over 15 amino acids. Trimming removed 6 bases from V and 3 bases from J, with 18 bases in between. Written as DNA, the CDR3 is TGTGCCAGCAGAAAGCCCCAGGGGATCAGCTACGAGCAGTACTTC. Residues: CASRKPQGISYEQYF.